This is a list of T cell receptor beta chains from one sample in a study of spatial heterogeneity in lung cancer. TCRdb re-called the 5' RACE reads through MiXCR, storing one row per CDR3 protein. Here the sample spans around 11,000 distinct CDR3 sequences, 3% to 4.5% being singletons. The input for sequencing was PBMCs, taken at surgery. The receptor set was obtained from a female donor with early-stage non-small cell lung cancer. CDR3s include the opening cysteine and the closing phenylalanine or tryptophan. Each record gives: CDR3 DNA, CDR3 protein, J gene, V gene, D gene, clone size. D genes are given only for firm matches. Not all rows give a size; the values are once, few, many and, for expanded clones, a class.

CDR3nt: TGTGCCAGCAGTCATCGGACAGGGCAGAAGACCCAGTACTTC
CDR3aa: CASSHRTGQKTQYF
j_gene: TRBJ2-5
v_gene: TRBV6-5
d_gene: TRBD1
abundance: many

CDR3nt: TGTGCCAGCAGCTCTGGTAACTCCTACGAGCAGTACTTC
CDR3aa: CASSSGNSYEQYF
j_gene: TRBJ2-7
v_gene: TRBV5-4
d_gene: -
abundance: many

CDR3nt: TGTGCCAGCAGCCGACTTCGTGCGGCTGAGCAGTTCTTC
CDR3aa: CASSRLRAAEQFF
j_gene: TRBJ2-1
v_gene: TRBV6-6
d_gene: -
abundance: few

CDR3nt: TGTGCCAGCAGCTTGGCAGGGAGGGGGCAAGAGACCCAGTACTTC
CDR3aa: CASSLAGRGQETQYF
j_gene: TRBJ2-5
v_gene: TRBV5-6
d_gene: -
abundance: many

CDR3nt: TGTGCCAGCAGCCTTCAGGGTCCCACAGATACGCAGTATTTT
CDR3aa: CASSLQGPTDTQYF
j_gene: TRBJ2-3
v_gene: TRBV3-1
d_gene: -
abundance: -

CDR3nt: TGTGCCAGCAGTTCCGGGACTGGTTCCTACGAGCAGTACTTC
CDR3aa: CASSSGTGSYEQYF
j_gene: TRBJ2-7
v_gene: TRBV11-2
d_gene: -
abundance: -

CDR3nt: TGTGCCAGCACAAGGGAGGTGGACTACAATGAGCAGTTCTTC
CDR3aa: CASTREVDYNEQFF
j_gene: TRBJ2-1
v_gene: TRBV7-9
d_gene: -
abundance: -

CDR3nt: TGTGCCAGCAGTGGGACCGGATACTCCTACGAGCAGTACTTC
CDR3aa: CASSGTGYSYEQYF
j_gene: TRBJ2-7
v_gene: TRBV27
d_gene: -
abundance: many

CDR3nt: TGTGCCAGCAGTTCATATAGCAATCAGCCCCAGCATTTT
CDR3aa: CASSSYSNQPQHF
j_gene: TRBJ1-5
v_gene: TRBV6-2/TRBV6-3
d_gene: -
abundance: many

CDR3nt: TGTGCCAGCAGCCAAGCTCCACTAGCGGGAGAGTACGAGCAGTACTTC
CDR3aa: CASSQAPLAGEYEQYF
j_gene: TRBJ2-7
v_gene: TRBV3-1
d_gene: TRBD2
abundance: -

CDR3nt: TGTGCCAGCAGCCGAATTAACACCGGGGAGCTGTTTTTT
CDR3aa: CASSRINTGELFF
j_gene: TRBJ2-2
v_gene: TRBV7-2
d_gene: -
abundance: many

CDR3nt: TGTGCCAGCAACCCTGATTCCTCAGATACGCAGTATTTT
CDR3aa: CASNPDSSDTQYF
j_gene: TRBJ2-3
v_gene: TRBV12-3/TRBV12-4
d_gene: -
abundance: many

CDR3nt: TGCAGTGCTGGGACCGCTACTAACTATGGCTACACCTTC
CDR3aa: CSAGTATNYGYTF
j_gene: TRBJ1-2
v_gene: TRBV20-1
d_gene: -
abundance: -

CDR3nt: TGTGCCAGCAGTGCCCTAGATGAGACCCAGTACTTC
CDR3aa: CASSALDETQYF
j_gene: TRBJ2-5
v_gene: TRBV2
d_gene: -
abundance: many

CDR3nt: TGTGCCACCAGCGCCATTGTGGGGCGGCAAGAGACCCAGTACTTC
CDR3aa: CATSAIVGRQETQYF
j_gene: TRBJ2-5
v_gene: TRBV15
d_gene: -
abundance: many

CDR3nt: TGTGCCAGCAGCCAAGAATGGGGTCACAACACAGATACGCAGTATTTT
CDR3aa: CASSQEWGHNTDTQYF
j_gene: TRBJ2-3
v_gene: TRBV3-1
d_gene: -
abundance: -

CDR3nt: TGTGCCAGCCCCTCGGACAGTTTCACTGAAGCTTTCTTT
CDR3aa: CASPSDSFTEAFF
j_gene: TRBJ1-1
v_gene: TRBV2
d_gene: -
abundance: few

CDR3nt: TGTGCCAGCAGTGAAAGTGCGGTCAACACCGGGGAGCTGTTTTTT
CDR3aa: CASSESAVNTGELFF
j_gene: TRBJ2-2
v_gene: TRBV2
d_gene: -
abundance: many

CDR3nt: TGTGCCATCAGTGAGTCTAGGACAGAAAGCTACGAGCAGTACTTC
CDR3aa: CAISESRTESYEQYF
j_gene: TRBJ2-7
v_gene: TRBV10-3
d_gene: -
abundance: medium-sized

CDR3nt: TGTGCCAGCAGTGATTGGGACTACCGGAATGAGGCCAAAAACATTCAGTACTTC
CDR3aa: CASSDWDYRNEAKNIQYF
j_gene: TRBJ2-4
v_gene: TRBV6-1
d_gene: TRBD2
abundance: many

CDR3nt: TGTGCCAGCAGCGCGGGACAGGGACCCAACAATGAGCAGTTCTTC
CDR3aa: CASSAGQGPNNEQFF
j_gene: TRBJ2-1
v_gene: TRBV7-2
d_gene: TRBD1
abundance: few

CDR3nt: TGTGCCAGCAGATGGAGACGTCCCGGGGACTATGGCTACACCTTC
CDR3aa: CASRWRRPGDYGYTF
j_gene: TRBJ1-2
v_gene: TRBV5-6
d_gene: -
abundance: many

CDR3nt: TGTGCCAGCAGCTTACGGGTCGGGGAAGCGTCCTACGAGCAGTACTTC
CDR3aa: CASSLRVGEASYEQYF
j_gene: TRBJ2-7
v_gene: TRBV7-3
d_gene: -
abundance: many

CDR3nt: TGCAGCGTTGAAGTAAAGGCTAACACTGAAGCTTTCTTT
CDR3aa: CSVEVKANTEAFF
j_gene: TRBJ1-1
v_gene: TRBV29-1
d_gene: -
abundance: medium-sized

CDR3nt: TGCAGTGCTCAACAAGGGCGGGGACCATCCTACGAGCAGTACTTC
CDR3aa: CSAQQGRGPSYEQYF
j_gene: TRBJ2-7
v_gene: TRBV20-1
d_gene: -
abundance: many

CDR3nt: TGCGCCAGCAGCGCGACAGGGGGCGAGGAGACCCAGTACTTC
CDR3aa: CASSATGGEETQYF
j_gene: TRBJ2-5
v_gene: TRBV5-1
d_gene: TRBD1
abundance: many

CDR3nt: TGTGCCTGGAGTGACCGGGAGGCCCTTGTGTATTTT
CDR3aa: CAWSDREALVYF
j_gene: TRBJ2-3
v_gene: TRBV30
d_gene: TRBD2
abundance: -

CDR3nt: TGTGCCAGCAGCGCTCACTCAGGTATCAGCGGGAGCTCCTACAATGAGCAGTTCTTC
CDR3aa: CASSAHSGISGSSYNEQFF
j_gene: TRBJ2-1
v_gene: TRBV5-6
d_gene: TRBD2
abundance: many

CDR3nt: TGTGCCAGTAGTCTTTCCGGGACTGAGGGCGAGCAGTACTTC
CDR3aa: CASSLSGTEGEQYF
j_gene: TRBJ2-7
v_gene: TRBV19
d_gene: -
abundance: many

CDR3nt: TGTGCCAGCAGTCCACTACTAGCGGGAGGTTGGTCAGATACGCAGTATTTT
CDR3aa: CASSPLLAGGWSDTQYF
j_gene: TRBJ2-3
v_gene: TRBV6-2/TRBV6-3
d_gene: TRBD2
abundance: many

CDR3nt: TGTGCCAGCAGCGTAGATCAGGGTTACAATGAGCAGTTCTTC
CDR3aa: CASSVDQGYNEQFF
j_gene: TRBJ2-1
v_gene: TRBV9
d_gene: -
abundance: many

CDR3nt: TGTGCCAGCAGCTTGGGGGACAGGAACACTGAAGCTTTCTTT
CDR3aa: CASSLGDRNTEAFF
j_gene: TRBJ1-1
v_gene: TRBV11-1
d_gene: TRBD1
abundance: many